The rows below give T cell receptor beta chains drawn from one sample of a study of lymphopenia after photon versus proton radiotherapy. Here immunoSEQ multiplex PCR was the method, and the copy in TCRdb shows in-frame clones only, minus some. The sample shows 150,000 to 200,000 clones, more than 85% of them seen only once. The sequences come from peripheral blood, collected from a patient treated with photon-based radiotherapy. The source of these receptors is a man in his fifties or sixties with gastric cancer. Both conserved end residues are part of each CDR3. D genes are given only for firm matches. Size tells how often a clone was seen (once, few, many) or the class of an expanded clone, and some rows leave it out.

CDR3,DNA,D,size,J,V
CAIRDRAGYGELFF,TGTGCCATCAGGGACAGGGCAGGATACGGGGAGCTGTTTTTT,TRBD1,few,TRBJ2-2,TRBV10-3
CASSPFTRDYDTDTQYF,TGTGCCAGCAGCCCTTTCACCCGGGACTACGACACAGATACGCAGTATTTT,TRBD2,NA,TRBJ2-3,TRBV4-2
CASSPGYGQGYSNQPQHF,TGTGCCAGCAGCCCGGGCTACGGACAGGGGTATAGCAATCAGCCCCAGCATTTT,TRBD1,NA,TRBJ1-5,TRBV4-2
CASSPDRLSANEQFF,TGTGCCAGCAGCCCGGACCGGCTATCGGCGAATGAGCAGTTCTTC,NA,NA,TRBJ2-1,TRBV7-9
CARYPGLDYNEQFF,TGTGCCAGGTACCCGGGACTAGACTACAATGAGCAGTTCTTC,TRBD2,NA,TRBJ2-1,TRBV18
CATSRDRGLHQPQHF,TGTGCCACCAGCAGAGACAGGGGGCTCCATCAGCCCCAGCATTTT,TRBD1,NA,TRBJ1-5,TRBV15
CASRGGYTDNQPQHF,TGTGCCAGCCGAGGGGGGTACACGGACAATCAGCCCCAGCATTTT,NA,NA,TRBJ1-5,TRBV2
CASSEAEGDPYNEQFF,TGTGCCAGCAGTGAAGCAGAGGGAGATCCCTACAATGAGCAGTTCTTC,NA,NA,TRBJ2-1,TRBV6-1
CASSFRDRATQPQHF,TGTGCCAGCAGTTTTAGGGACAGGGCGACTCAGCCCCAGCATTTT,TRBD1,once,TRBJ1-5,TRBV28
CASSRQGVLGELFF,TGTGCCAGTAGCAGACAGGGGGTTCTCGGGGAGCTGTTTTTT,TRBD1,NA,TRBJ2-2,TRBV19
CASKMRSGNTIYF,TGTGCCAGCAAAATGCGCTCTGGAAACACCATATATTTT,NA,NA,TRBJ1-3,TRBV6-5
CASSRGQGTGANVLTF,TGTGCCAGTAGTCGGGGTCAGGGGACTGGGGCCAACGTCCTGACTTTC,NA,NA,TRBJ2-6,TRBV19
CASSMGTSFFNEKLFF,TGTGCCAGTAGTATGGGGACATCCTTCTTTAATGAAAAACTGTTTTTT,NA,NA,TRBJ1-4,TRBV19
CAWSRAGTGELFF,TGTGCCTGGAGCAGGGCCGGCACCGGGGAGCTGTTTTTT,NA,once,TRBJ2-2,TRBV30
CASRGQGDYGYTF,TGTGCCAGCAGGGGGCAGGGAGACTATGGCTACACCTTC,NA,NA,TRBJ1-2,TRBV7-2
CASSLGLAGGVETQYF,TGTGCCAGCAGCTTAGGACTAGCGGGAGGCGTTGAGACCCAGTACTTC,TRBD2,NA,TRBJ2-5,TRBV11-3
CASSGTGFGQPQHF,TGTGCCAGCAGTGGGACAGGGTTTGGTCAGCCCCAGCATTTT,TRBD1,NA,TRBJ1-5,TRBV2
CASRGGTGVFYGYTF,TGTGCCAGCAGGGGCGGGACAGGGGTCTTCTATGGCTACACCTTC,TRBD1,NA,TRBJ1-2,TRBV28
CSVEDWTNTEAFF,TGCAGCGTTGAAGATTGGACAAACACTGAAGCTTTCTTT,NA,few,TRBJ1-1,TRBV29-1
CASSRTGSYEQYF,TGTGCCAGCAGTAGGACAGGGAGCTACGAGCAGTACTTC,TRBD1,NA,TRBJ2-7,TRBV27
CASSLDGSPGNTIYF,TGCGCCAGCAGCTTGGACGGTTCTCCTGGAAACACCATATATTTT,NA,NA,TRBJ1-3,TRBV5-1
CASSWTGGGNEQFF,TGCGCCAGCAGCTGGACCGGTGGGGGTAATGAGCAGTTCTTC,NA,NA,TRBJ2-1,TRBV5-1
CATRRGRFF,TGCGCCACAAGGCGCGGCAGGTTCTTC,NA,few,TRBJ2-1,TRBV23-1
CSVPGTEIPNYGYTF,TGCAGCGTCCCCGGGACAGAAATTCCTAACTATGGCTACACCTTC,TRBD1,NA,TRBJ1-2,TRBV29-1
CASSLARGFEAFF,TGCGCCAGCAGCTTGGCCAGGGGATTCGAAGCTTTCTTT,NA,NA,TRBJ1-1,TRBV5-1
CASSLTRQGNNYGYTF,TGTGCCAGCAGCTTAACGCGGCAGGGAAATAACTATGGCTACACCTTC,NA,once,TRBJ1-2,TRBV7-9
CASSESYNEQFF,TGCGCCAGCAGTGAGTCCTACAATGAGCAGTTCTTC,NA,NA,TRBJ2-1,TRBV10-2
CASSPETGTGELFF,TGTGCCAGCAGTCCCGAGACAGGGACCGGGGAGCTGTTTTTT,TRBD1,NA,TRBJ2-2,TRBV6-5
CASSDGNQETQYF,TGCGCCAGCAGCGACGGTAATCAAGAGACCCAGTACTTC,NA,NA,TRBJ2-5,TRBV5-1
CASSEPSNPELSYEQYF,TGTGCCAGCAGTGAACCTAGCAACCCCGAACTCTCCTACGAGCAGTACTTC,NA,NA,TRBJ2-7,TRBV2
CASRRRGGRNEKLFF,TGTGCCAGCCGACGGAGAGGGGGTAGGAATGAAAAACTGTTTTTT,NA,NA,TRBJ1-4,TRBV6-5
CASSLGLPGLYYNEQFF,TGCGCCAGCAGCCTAGGTTTACCGGGACTATATTACAATGAGCAGTTCTTC,TRBD2,NA,TRBJ2-1,TRBV5-1
CASSRDSQETQYF,TGTGCCAGCAGTCGGGACAGCCAAGAGACCCAGTACTTC,TRBD1,NA,TRBJ2-5,TRBV28
CASSLFTGGWMNTEAFF,TGTGCCAGCTCACTTTTTACAGGGGGCTGGATGAACACTGAAGCTTTCTTT,TRBD1,NA,TRBJ1-1,TRBV18
CSVEGEQGTETQYF,TGCAGCGTTGAAGGGGAACAGGGGACGGAGACCCAGTACTTC,TRBD1,NA,TRBJ2-5,TRBV29-1
CASSFLRAPRNEQFF,TGTGCCAGCAGTTTTTTGAGAGCCCCTAGGAATGAGCAGTTCTTC,NA,NA,TRBJ2-1,TRBV27
CASSPRTAGSYEQYF,TGTGCCAGCAGCCCGAGGACAGCGGGTTCCTACGAGCAGTACTTC,NA,NA,TRBJ2-7,TRBV7-2
CASSQGHGSHEQYF,TGCGCCAGCAGTCAGGGACATGGTTCCCACGAGCAGTACTTC,NA,NA,TRBJ2-7,TRBV23-1
CASSPGLGSNQPQHF,TGTGCCAGCTCACCAGGACTGGGGAGCAATCAGCCCCAGCATTTT,NA,NA,TRBJ1-5,TRBV18
CSLRTGETQYF,TGCAGCCTACGGACCGGAGAGACCCAGTACTTC,NA,NA,TRBJ2-5,TRBV29-1
CASSAQGAGYGYTF,TGTGCCAGCAGTGCACAGGGGGCGGGCTATGGCTACACCTTC,TRBD1,NA,TRBJ1-2,TRBV25-1
CASSPPGLAGAGSGEQYF,TGCGCCAGCAGCCCCCCGGGACTAGCGGGGGCAGGGTCGGGGGAGCAGTACTTC,TRBD2,NA,TRBJ2-7,TRBV5-1
CASSLGGTGNTEAFF,TGTGCCAGCAGCTTAGGAGGTACAGGGAACACTGAAGCTTTCTTT,NA,NA,TRBJ1-1,TRBV7-2
CASSLAGGIPITFYEQYF,TGTGCCAGCAGCTTGGCGGGAGGGATACCGATAACTTTCTACGAGCAGTACTTC,TRBD2,NA,TRBJ2-7,TRBV5-4
CASSLDGRAGGYTF,TGCGCCAGCAGCTTGGATGGCAGGGCGGGTGGCTACACCTTC,NA,few,TRBJ1-2,TRBV5-1
CASSHLGGSSGNTIYF,TGCGCCAGCAGCCACCTAGGGGGCTCCTCTGGAAACACCATATATTTT,TRBD1,NA,TRBJ1-3,TRBV5-1
CASSEPNQPQHF,TGTGCCAGCAGTGAACCGAATCAGCCCCAGCATTTT,NA,NA,TRBJ1-5,TRBV2
CASSLDGGQGGYGYTF,TGCGCCAGCAGCTTGGATGGTGGGCAGGGGGGCTATGGCTACACCTTC,TRBD1,NA,TRBJ1-2,TRBV5-1
CATSGQGPYAF,TGTGCCACCTCCGGACAGGGCCCTTATGCCTTC,TRBD1,NA,TRBJ1-2,TRBV2
CASSSLDSYEQYF,TGTGCCAGCAGCTCACTGGACAGCTACGAGCAGTACTTC,NA,few,TRBJ2-7,TRBV7-2
CASSPQGLKTNEKLFF,TGTGCCAGCAGCCCCCAGGGGTTGAAGACTAATGAAAAACTGTTTTTT,NA,NA,TRBJ1-4,TRBV7-8
CASGSGTGASLGEQFF,TGTGCCAGCGGATCCGGGACAGGGGCTTCTTTGGGTGAGCAGTTCTTC,TRBD1,NA,TRBJ2-1,TRBV25-1
CASGDRASNEQFF,TGCGCCAGCGGAGACAGGGCGTCCAATGAGCAGTTCTTC,TRBD1,once,TRBJ2-1,TRBV5-1
CASRDRGDTDTQYF,TGTGCCAGTAGGGACAGGGGGGACACAGATACGCAGTATTTT,TRBD1,NA,TRBJ2-3,TRBV19
CASSSLRRGLAAETEAFF,TGTGCCAGCAGCTCTCTACGTCGAGGTCTAGCGGCGGAGACTGAAGCTTTCTTT,NA,NA,TRBJ1-1,TRBV7-9
CASTGGTFLYEQYF,TGTGCCAGCACAGGCGGAACATTCCTCTACGAGCAGTACTTC,NA,once,TRBJ2-7,TRBV6-1
CASSWTGGETQYF,TGTGCCAGCAGCTGGACAGGCGGGGAGACCCAGTACTTC,TRBD1,NA,TRBJ2-5,TRBV6-5